These T cell receptor beta chains were read from a single sample in a study of T cells in narcolepsy. What these receptors recognize is not known. Profiled with immunoSEQ multiplex PCR; TCRdb holds only in-frame clones, not every one. The data contain approximately 490 clones, roughly 24% of them singletons. Sequenced input: cultured CD4+ T cells from cerebrospinal fluid. These receptors were collected from a human donor with narcolepsy. Both conserved end residues are part of each CDR3. A D gene is named only where the DNA matches it firmly. Some rows have no size entry. The others give once, few or many, or a class for an expanded clone.

d_gene,v_gene,abundance,j_gene,CDR3nt,CDR3aa
-,TRBV7-8,-,TRBJ2-3,TGTGCCAGCAGGGGGGTGGGGACAGATACGCAGTATTTT,CASRGVGTDTQYF
-,TRBV27,-,TRBJ2-1,TGTGCCAGCAGTTTATCTGCTACGAGCTCCTACAATGAGCAGTTCTTC,CASSLSATSSYNEQFF
TRBD1,TRBV6-1,medium-sized,TRBJ2-7,TGTGCCAGCAGTAGGTGGACAGGGGCCTACGAGCAGTACTTC,CASSRWTGAYEQYF
-,TRBV7-3,-,TRBJ2-7,TGTGCCAGCAGCCCCCGGCCTAAGTCCTACGAGCAGTACTTC,CASSPRPKSYEQYF
TRBD1,TRBV6-9,few,TRBJ2-7,TGTGCCAGCAGTAGGTGGACAGGGGCCTACGAGCAGTACTTC,CASSRWTGAYEQYF
-,TRBV2,-,TRBJ1-2,TGTGCCAGCAGCTCGGATCCGGACGTTAGGGCTGCTGGCTACACCTTC,CASSSDPDVRAAGYTF
-,TRBV4-2,few,TRBJ2-7,TGTGCCAGCAGCCAAGAAGTGTGGAGGCACTACTTC,CASSQEVWRHYF
-,TRBV15,hyperexpanded,TRBJ2-1,TGTGCCACCAGCACACGCACACTAGGGAAGGATGAGCAGTTCTTC,CATSTRTLGKDEQFF
-,TRBV5-6,large,TRBJ1-3,TGTGCCAGCAGCTCGGCGGGACGGATGGATAGCACCATATATTTT,CASSSAGRMDSTIYF
-,TRBV6-9,-,TRBJ1-3,TGTGCCAGCAGTTTGAATCGGTGGACTGGAAACACCATATATTTT,CASSLNRWTGNTIYF
-,TRBV5-6,few,TRBJ2-4,TGTGCCAGAAGCCGGCCCAGAGGGGACTTC,CARSRPRGDF
-,TRBV5-5,-,TRBJ2-1,TGTGCCAGCAGCTTGGCCCCGGGGAATGAGCAGTTCTTC,CASSLAPGNEQFF
-,TRBV21-1,-,TRBJ2-7,TGTGCCAGCAGCCCCCGGCCTAAGTCCTACGAGCAGTACTTC,CASSPRPKSYEQYF
TRBD2,TRBV7-2,large,TRBJ2-1,TGTGCCAGCGTGCTAGCGGGGGGTAGTAATGAGCAGTTCTTC,CASVLAGGSNEQFF
-,TRBV5-6,-,TRBJ1-1,TGTGCCAGCAGCCTACGGGGGGGGACTGAAGCTTTCTTT,CASSLRGGTEAFF
-,TRBV7-8,few,TRBJ1-2,TGTGCCAGCAGCGAATACGTAAACTATGGCTACACCTTC,CASSEYVNYGYTF
-,TRBV5-3,few,TRBJ2-7,TGTGCCAGCAGCCAAGAAGGGGGGAGGCACTACTTC,CASSQEGGRHYF
-,TRBV6-6,large,TRBJ1-4,TGTGCCAGCCGCCCAGCAGAGGAAAAACTGTTTTTT,CASRPAEEKLFF
-,TRBV6-4,large,TRBJ2-6,TGTGCCAGCAGTGACGGGACTGGGGCCAACGTCCTGACTTTC,CASSDGTGANVLTF
-,TRBV21-1,-,TRBJ1-1,TGTGCCAGCAGCGTAACAGGGGATTCTAACACTGAAGCTTTCTTT,CASSVTGDSNTEAFF
-,TRBV6-5,-,TRBJ1-2,TGTGCCAGCAGCGAATACGTAAACTATGGCTACACCTTC,CASSEYVNYGYTF
-,TRBV28,-,TRBJ1-5,TGTGCCAGCCGTAGAGGCGGGCTTTATAGCAATCAGCCCCAGCATTTT,CASRRGGLYSNQPQHF